Below are 28 T cell receptor beta chains sequenced from a single sample in a study of blood T cell repertoires in COVID-19. Profiling relied on immunoSEQ multiplex PCR, and the TCRdb table lists in-frame clones only, not all of them. The data show about 370,000 clones, with 85% to 90% seen just once and 1% held by the top ten. The sample taken for sequencing was PBMCs or T cells enriched from blood (not recorded which). These receptors originate from a man in his late teens or twenties who had recovered from COVID-19.

This clone was recorded a few times. The chain combines TRBV7-8 with TRBJ2-7, with 8 bases matching TRBD1. Trimming removed 5 bases from V and 2 bases from J; junction bases left unmatched: 5. This CDR3 has 14 residues. The germline CDR1 and CDR2 sequences are SGHVS and FQNEAQ. For the CDR3, the DNA is TGTGCCAGCAGCATAACAGGGGGGCCCTACGAGCAGTACTTC. Amino acids: CASSITGGPYEQYF.

The chain couples TRBV23-1 to TRBJ2-1; possibly TRBD2 for D (6 bases). TRBV23-1 is recorded as an ORF, its role being uncertain. There are 20 residues in the CDR3. V dropped 6 bases and J dropped 6 bases, with 33 bases sitting between them. The CDR3 here is CASSPFPGLPNVSVGNEQFF. DNA for the CDR3: TGCGCCAGCAGCCCATTTCCGGGACTGCCAAATGTTAGTGTGGGCAATGAGCAGTTCTTC.

This sequence joins TRBV5-1 and TRBJ2-5; no clear D. Trimming took off 4 bases at V and 2 bases at J, with 12 bases between the two ends. Germline loops: CDR1 SGHRS, CDR2 YFSETQ. CDR3 length equals 14 residues. CDR3 nucleotide sequence: TGCGCCAGCAGCCCCTCGCCAGGTCAAGAGACCCAGTACTTC. This codes for CASSPSPGQETQYF. The full variable domain, completed using reference TRBV5-1 and TRBJ2-5, is KAGVTQTPRYLIKTRGQQVTLSCSPISGHRSVSWYQQTPGQGLQFLFEYFSETQRNKGNFPGRFSGRQFSNSRSEMNVSTLELGDSALYLCASSPSPGQETQYFGPGTRLLVL.

This clone showed up just once. This chain links TRBV18 with TRBJ2-1; 15 bases map to TRBD2. This CDR3 contains 16 residues. V lost 3 bases to trimming and J lost 8 bases; unmatched junction nucleotides: 5. The germline CDR1 and CDR2 sequences are KGHSH and LQKENI. This CDR3 is CASSPPGLAGGDEQFF. For the CDR3, the DNA is TGTGCCAGCTCACCTCCGGGACTAGCGGGAGGAGATGAGCAGTTCTTC.

The CDR3 nucleotides read TGTGCCAGCAGTCCATTAGACAGGGACTATGGCTACACCTTC. Translation: CASSPLDRDYGYTF. V is TRBV28 and J is TRBJ1-2; 7 nucleotides agree with TRBD1. Germline trimming cut 5 bases from V and 3 bases from J; bases unmatched to any gene: 6. Germline CDR1 is MDHEN and CDR2 is SYDVKM. The CDR3 extends over 14 amino acids.

The chain recombines TRBV12-5 with TRBJ2-2; possibly TRBD2 for D (5 bases). Looked up from germline, CDR1 is LGHNT and CDR2 is FRNRAP. The CDR3 consists of 15 residues. Between the trimmed V and J ends, which lost 7 bases and 2 bases, there was a span of 14 bases. The CDR3 DNA sequence: TGTGCTAGTGCCTGGTCCGGGATCAACACCGGGGAGCTGTTTTTT. Translated, it gives CASAWSGINTGELFF.

This clone was counted a single time. The chain uses TRBV7-2 and TRBJ1-4, with 8 bases fitting TRBD1. CDR1 is SGHTA and CDR2 is FQGNSA in the germline V gene. J lost 8 bases, V lost 3 bases, and 17 bases had no gene match. The length of the CDR3 is 18 residues. In nucleotides, the CDR3 is TGTGCCAGCAGCTTCCGAACGAACTTACAGGGGGTCCGCGAAAAACTGTTTTTT. It encodes CASSFRTNLQGVREKLFF.

This clone has only one observation. The chain carries TRBV7-2 and TRBJ1-2; 10 bases fit TRBD1. The junction had 7 bases not matched to a gene; V was cut back by 5 bases and J by 7 bases. CDR3 length equals 14 residues. In germline, CDR1 is SGHTA, CDR2 FQGNSA. CDR3 region: CASSTTGGLGGYTF. In nucleotides, the CDR3 is TGTGCCAGCAGCACGACAGGGGGCTTGGGTGGCTACACCTTC.

This clone was detected only once. V is TRBV16 and J is TRBJ1-6, with D hard to call. The CDR3 contains 16 residues. Germline V gives CDR1 KGHSY, CDR2 FQNENV. V lost 0 bases to trimming and J lost 1 base, with 7 bases between them. CDR3 DNA: TGTGCCAGCAGCCAATCGAGGGAGTCCTATAATTCACCCCTCCACTTT. Translating gives CASSQSRESYNSPLHF. Filled out from reference TRBV16 and TRBJ1-6, the complete variable domain reads GEEVAQTPKHLVRGEGQKAKLYCAPIKGHSYVFWYQQVLKNEFKFLISFQNENVFDETGMPKERFSAKCLPNSPCSLEIQATKLEDSAVYFCASSQSRESYNSPLHFGNGTRLTVT.

Only a few counts were recorded for this clone. The J gene is TRBJ1-5, the V gene TRBV27, with a tentative D call TRBD1 (6 bases). Trimming cost V 8 bases and J 1 base, with 15 bases left between them. This CDR3 spans 15 amino acids. Germline V lookup: CDR1 MNHEY, CDR2 SMNVEV (reference sequence). The CDR3 spells CASGLYGQSNQPQHF. The CDR3 nucleotides are TGTGCCAGCGGACTTTATGGACAGAGCAATCAGCCCCAGCATTTT.

The rearrangement links TRBV3-1 (or the pseudogene TRBV3-2) to TRBJ1-2; 9 bases line up with TRBD1. Per the germline V gene, CDR1 is LGHDT and CDR2 is YNNKEL (reference sequence). The CDR3 consists of 16 residues. Trimming cost V 6 bases and J 4 bases; bases outside gene matches: 12. The DNA of the CDR3 is TGTGCCAGCAGACCCCTCCGACAGGGGGAAGGCTATGGCTACACCTTC. Residues: CASRPLRQGEGYGYTF.

The V and J genes are TRBV6-2 or TRBV6-3 and TRBJ2-7; TRBD1 aligns across 7 bases. This CDR3 region has 13 residues. Germline CDR1 reads MNHEY; CDR2 reads SVGEGT. V lost 5 bases and J lost 5; bases outside the gene matches: 6. The DNA for the CDR3 is TGTGCCAGCAGTCCCCGACAGGGACACGAGCAGTACTTC. It encodes CASSPRQGHEQYF.

J is TRBJ2-3 and V is TRBV28; perhaps TRBD1 as D (6 bases). Germline V CDR1 and CDR2: MDHEN, SYDVKM. Deletions cut 2 bases from V and 6 bases from J, with 15 bases between. The CDR3 extends over 15 amino acids. The CDR3 region has the DNA TGTGCCAGCAGTTTACAGGGTTACAGGGTGGATACGCAGTATTTT. Translating gives CASSLQGYRVDTQYF.

The V gene is TRBV2, the J gene TRBJ1-6; no definite D call. This CDR3 is 14 amino acids long. Germline V gene lookup returns CDR1 SNHLY and CDR2 FYNNEI. V was pared by 5 bases and J by 7 bases, with 12 bases between. Here the CDR3 DNA reads TGTGCCAGCAGTACGGGGAACCTAAATTCACCCCTCCACTTT. Its protein product is CASSTGNLNSPLHF.

This clone came up once. The rearrangement links TRBV18 to TRBJ1-3; D remains ambiguous. The CDR3 runs to 13 residues. CDR1 and CDR2 (germline): KGHSH, LQKENI. With 3 bases removed from V and 5 bases from J, the gap between germline ends came to 8 bases. The CDR3 loop is CASSPTSRNTIYF. DNA of the CDR3: TGTGCCAGCTCACCCACTAGTAGAAACACCATATATTTT.

The rearrangement uses TRBV7-2 and TRBJ1-6; 7 bases align to TRBD1. CDR3 size: 15 residues. Trimming at V came to 2 bases and at J to 9 bases, leaving 7 bases not matched to a gene. The germline CDR1 and CDR2 sequences are SGHTA and FQGNSA. CDR3: CASSLMQGVTSPLHF. In nucleotides, the CDR3 is TGTGCCAGCAGCTTAATGCAGGGGGTGACTTCACCCCTCCACTTT.

The chain is built from TRBV6-5 and TRBJ1-1; D not resolved. V lost 8 bases and J 0 bases, leaving 7 bases between the germline ends. The CDR3 has 12 residues. Germline V gives CDR1 MNHEY, CDR2 SVGAGI. CDR3 in amino acids: CASLSVNTEAFF. In DNA form, the CDR3 reads TGTGCCAGCCTTAGTGTGAACACTGAAGCTTTCTTT.

The chain combines TRBV9 with TRBJ1-1, with D perhaps matching TRBD1 (6 bases). The V and J ends lost 7 bases and 3 bases respectively, with 13 bases between them. CDR1 and CDR2 from the germline V gene are SGDLS and YYNGEE. This CDR3 has 13 amino acids. CDR3 sequence (DNA): TGTGCCAGCGGTGGGAGGGGGGACACTGAAGCTTTCTTT. It yields the protein CASGGRGDTEAFF.

CDR3 bases: TGTGCCTGGGGTCGGGGGACAGGGGGAAGCAATCAGCCCCAGCATTTT. Translated, it gives CAWGRGTGGSNQPQHF. The rearrangement joins TRBV30 to TRBJ1-5; 11 bases match TRBD1. The germline V gene has CDR1 GTSNPN and CDR2 SVGIG (reference sequence). This CDR3 has 16 residues. The ends lost 5 bases at V and 1 base at J; junction bases unmatched: 7.

The genes are TRBV12-3 or TRBV12-4 and TRBJ2-7; TRBD1 aligns across 9 bases. The trim removed 6 bases at V and 4 bases at J, leaving 4 bases unmatched. The CDR3 extends over 13 amino acids. The CDR3 nucleotides read TGTGCCAGCAGCTGGGACAGGGAGTACGAGCAGTACTTC. Its protein is CASSWDREYEQYF.

The CDR3: CASSPVGPTEKLFF. The CDR3, as DNA: TGCGCCAGCAGCCCCGTGGGCCCCACCGAAAAACTGTTTTTT. The chain joins TRBV5-1 to TRBJ1-4, with unresolved D. V was trimmed by 4 bases and J by 8 bases, leaving 15 bases between them. CDR1 is SGHRS, CDR2 YFSETQ, per germline. The CDR3 loop spans 14 amino acids. The full variable domain, rest sourced from reference TRBV5-1 and TRBJ1-4, is KAGVTQTPRYLIKTRGQQVTLSCSPISGHRSVSWYQQTPGQGLQFLFEYFSETQRNKGNFPGRFSGRQFSNSRSEMNVSTLELGDSALYLCASSPVGPTEKLFFGSGTQLSVL.

A word on this clone: Within the sample, other DNA sequences also encode this same CDR3. The chain's CDR3 is CASSLSGNQPQHF. As DNA, the CDR3 is TGTGCCAGCAGTTTATCCGGGAATCAGCCCCAGCATTTT. The V call is TRBV28, the J call TRBJ1-5; D is unclear. The V and J ends lost 1 base and 4 bases respectively, with 5 bases between them. This CDR3 has 13 amino acids. Germline CDR1 and CDR2: MDHEN and SYDVKM. The whole variable domain, remainder taken from reference TRBV28 and TRBJ1-5, is DVKVTQSSRYLVKRTGEKVFLECVQDMDHENMFWYRQDPGLGLRLIYFSYDVKMKEKGDIPEGYSVSREKKERFSLILESASTNQTSMYLCASSLSGNQPQHFGDGTRLSIL.

J is TRBJ2-1 and V is TRBV10-2; 7 bases map to TRBD1. The J segment lost 6 bases and the V segment lost 10 bases, leaving 9 bases of the junction unmatched. Germline V gene lookup returns CDR1 WSHSY and CDR2 SAAADI. This CDR3 is 13 amino acids long. This CDR3 is CAIGQARGNEQFF. The CDR3, as DNA: TGCGCCATCGGACAGGCACGGGGCAATGAGCAGTTCTTC.

Here the CDR3 DNA reads TGTGCCAAGAGGACAGGACCCTACGAGCAGTACTTC. Translation: CAKRTGPYEQYF. This sequence joins TRBV2 and TRBJ2-7; 7 positions agree with TRBD1. The CDR3 length is 12 residues. Germline assignment: CDR1 SNHLY and CDR2 FYNNEI. Germline trimming cut 10 bases from V and 2 bases from J; bases unmatched to any gene: 5.

The chain couples TRBV7-8 to TRBJ2-1, with D tentatively TRBD2 (6 bases). CDR1 and CDR2 (germline): SGHVS, FQNEAQ. Trimming took off 2 bases at V and 7 bases at J, with 18 bases between the two ends. This CDR3 is built from 16 residues. Written as DNA, the CDR3 is TGTGCCAGCAGCTTATACGGGGGATCCGATCAGAATGAGCAGTTCTTC. Amino acid sequence: CASSLYGGSDQNEQFF.

The V call is TRBV28, the J call TRBJ2-7; TRBD1 agrees at 11 bases. Germline assignment: CDR1 MDHEN and CDR2 SYDVKM. The J segment lost 4 bases and the V segment lost 8 bases, leaving 4 bases of the junction unmatched. CDR3 length: 13 amino acids. CDR3 in DNA: TGTGCCAGCCGGACAGGGGGCAGTTACGAGCAGTACTTC. Residues: CASRTGGSYEQYF.

The chain recombines TRBV19 with TRBJ1-1, with D perhaps TRBD1 (6 bases). The CDR3 is 12 amino acids. The germline CDR1 and CDR2 sequences are LNHDA and SQIVND (reference sequence). The V and J ends lost 8 bases and 5 bases respectively, with 12 bases between them. CDR3 in amino acids: CASGFQGTEAFF. CDR3 in DNA: TGTGCCAGTGGATTCCAGGGGACTGAAGCTTTCTTT.

The chain links TRBV6-1 to TRBJ1-5, with D perhaps TRBD1 (5 bases). This CDR3 spans 13 amino acids. The V gene's germline CDR1 is MNHNS and CDR2 SASEGT. The ends were cut back, 4 bases at V and 6 bases at J, with 10 bases in the middle. Here the CDR3 reads CASSAAGGQPQHF. In DNA, the CDR3 is TGTGCCAGCAGTGCAGCCGGGGGTCAGCCCCAGCATTTT.